Sequencing of this TCR beta chain was carried out in a study of T cells in Graves' hyperthyroidism and ophthalmopathy (dated by TCRdb to between 2018 and 2021). With respect to the entire study: Peripheral blood samples were taken at initial diagnosis, before any treatment was given. TCR V-J signatures able to tell the groups apart were searched for in a discovery cohort of some 100 patients, of whom 43 had Graves' ophthalmopathy and about 55 had stable Graves' hyperthyroidism. Prospective prediction of ophthalmopathy was tested in an independent validation cohort consisting of 18 to 20 hyperthyroidism patients and around 17 patients who later progressed to ophthalmopathy. The 100 discovery patients were randomly split 7:3 into training and test sets. Thyroid tissue and blood T-cell repertoires from six Graves' hyperthyroidism patients were also compared in the study. Once sampling was done, hyperthyroidism patients were given methimazole at a starting dose of 30 mg daily, whereas ophthalmopathy patients were given high-dose intravenous methylprednisolone. The paper describes TCR Vbeta CDR3 sequencing of 135 peripheral blood samples, made up of approximately 40 ophthalmopathy patients, approximately 76 hyperthyroidism patients and 17 progressor patients.

In the ophthalmopathy patients, disease was moderately to severely active, with a Clinical Activity Score of 3 or more, a NOSPECS grade of 4 or more, and a duration of less than 3 months. Patients with uncontrolled infections, other autoimmune diseases, pregnancy or lactation were excluded. Diagnoses were based on clinical symptoms, serum thyroxine and TRAb, thyroid ultrasound and orbital computed tomography. PBMCs were isolated from around 10 ml of fresh peripheral blood by Ficoll-Paque density gradient centrifugation. Total RNA was extracted using Trizol reagent, and RNA quality was assessed on an Agilent 2100 Bioanalyzer. The TCR beta CDR3 regions were amplified from the RNA transcripts. The TCR CDR3 was subjected to a first round of RT-PCR using the HTBI primer set and the Qiagen OneStep RT-PCR kit. Libraries were constructed in a second round of multiplex PCR, after which size selection and purification were carried out. The libraries were sequenced on an Illumina HiSeq2000 using paired-end 100 bp reads. Concerning the study's data processing: SOAPnuke was used to process the raw data, removing reads that contained adapters or uncalled bases, had a mean Phred below 15, or lacked an exact match to the constant primer or identifier. COPE v1.2.5 was used to merge high-quality paired reads, and clonotypes were defined as unique nucleotide sequences. MiTCR v1.1 was used to align the clonotypes against IMGT TRBV, TRBD and TRBJ reference segments. The analysis was restricted to V-J combinations with a frequency above 0.0001, which together covered about 99% of the repertoires. The TCS score was defined as the ratio of F50 (clonal expansion) to E x V (chaos), calculated using BLOSUM62-based TCRdist between CDR3 peptides within each V-J. Welch's t-statistics and random forest reduced some 510 V-J features to 10 to 15, which were used in a naive Bayes classifier (R e1071). The similarity between thyroid and blood repertoires was quantified using the Morisita-Horn index. Through fastp at Q25 and MiXCR, TCRdb rebuilt clones from the public reads, retaining in-frame beta chains. Rows matching on CDR3 protein sequence are summarized as one entry with the most common DNA and genes. The authors' filters were not applied to this entry. This sample comprises about 59,000 distinct CDR3 sequences, approximately 53% of them detected only once. 2.5% to 3.5% of the sample is taken by the ten largest.

The table lists this clonotype with many counts. There is no known antigen for this receptor. No base-level quality is on record; no much larger clone is a single base apart. On the study overall, not on this receptor specifically: No statistical method was used to fix the sample size in advance, and group allocation was not hidden from the investigators. Ophthalmopathy was separated from stable hyperthyroidism by a 13 V-J signature model, with approximately 90% sensitivity and 81% to 82% specificity obtained in cross-validation and 80%/75% obtained in testing. During validation, the model predicted progression to ophthalmopathy a median of around 6 months ahead of onset, with around 71% sensitivity and 72% to 80% specificity. Most expanded thyroid clonotypes (frequency above 0.001) were also found in blood, which suggests that blood repertoires may mirror thyroid immune responses.

The CDR3 sequence holds 15 residues, the cysteine and phenylalanine included. Just the 45-base CDR3 DNA is kept, in frame starting at base 1. From the germline V gene, CDR1 is MGHRA and CDR2 is YSYEKL. V is cut by 2 bases and J by 7 bases, and the space between the germline ends is 15 bases. The sequenced material came from blood. This TCR derives from a woman aged 60-75 years with Graves' ophthalmopathy. The sequence joins TRBV4-1 to TRBJ2-1; the best D guess is TRBD1, with 6 bases matching. The DNA is TGCGCCAGCAGCCAATATACAGGGAATAAAAATGAGCAGTTCTTC. It encodes CASSQYTGNKNEQFF.